One T cell receptor beta chain is described in this entry. Its antigen has not been determined. Per-base quality was not reported, and no clone a single base away is much larger than it. Collaborating institutions collected whole blood in K2EDTA tubes following their own protocols. For TCRbeta analysis, collaborators shipped samples as frozen whole blood, isolated PBMCs, or DNA extracted from either of those sample types. The immunoSEQ Assay, a bias-controlled multiplex PCR, was used to amplify TCRbeta CDR3 regions from genomic DNA. As for the authors' bioinformatics: Within the assay, amplification of reference gene primers was used to estimate how many nucleated cells each sample contained. Sequence reads were collapsed and filtered to measure the absolute abundance of every unique TCRbeta CDR3 rearrangement. For each sample, productive Simpson clonality was calculated by taking the square root of Simpson's diversity index across productive rearrangements. TCRdb retrieved this table from immuneACCESS and kept in-frame rearrangements only. Not all clones are present; in checked studies, unresolved V genes account for under half, and no reason is known for the remainder. That table supplies the V and J calls and clone size; D and trimming were determined from the DNA. The sample yields 95,000 to 150,000 clones; approximately 81% were counted once. Roughly 5.5% of the sample is held by the ten biggest clonotypes.

The sample is drawn from a study of blood T cell repertoires in COVID-19 (dated by TCRdb to 2019 to 2021). With respect to the entire study: The collaborator samples originated in the United States, Italy and Spain and spanned the acute and convalescent phases of COVID-19. The dataset comprised deeply sampled blood TCRbeta repertoires from subjects exposed to, actively infected with, or recovered from COVID-19. The material from the prospective study consisted of cDNA or gDNA derived from T cells, B-cell-depleted T cells, or PBMCs. The samples were drawn from the first 160 participants of the ongoing ImmuneRACE study and from some 1,300 subjects provided by 6 global collaborators. The repertoires were released in a freely available public database intended as a resource for research on the immune response to SARS-CoV-2. Where HLA class I and class II types were available, the types were taken from metadata supplied by the sample provider, not from assay-based typing. Nearly every sample came with metadata listing a de-identified subject ID, COVID-19 status, age in years and sex. Broader findings and caveats from the paper: The quantity of clinical and demographic metadata differed by source and by participant and was supplied without curation.

CDR1 and CDR2 (SGHVS, FNYEAQ) derive from the germline V gene. The CDR3, from cysteine to phenylalanine, totals 13 residues. CDR3 DNA is the only sequence kept; it has 39 bases, read in frame from the first base. V was cut back by 6 bases and J by 9 bases, leaving a gap of 15 bases between them. The sample consisted of peripheral blood. This TCR was sampled from a man aged 55 to 70 with acute or convalescent COVID-19. In this chain, TRBV7-6 is recombined with TRBJ2-1, with the D gene call left open. The bases read TGTGCCAGCAGTAAAAGTAGAGTTACTGAGCAGTTCTTC. This is translated as CASSKSRVTEQFF.